This passage covers 9 T cell receptor beta chains from one sample sequenced in a study of cytomegalovirus exposure and HLA in healthy donors. The PCR made use of 60 Vbeta and 13 Jbeta primers. Data came from immunoSEQ multiplex PCR; TCRdb stores just in-frame clones and leaves some out. The table shows about 240,000 clones, with 70% to 90% occurring only once. The specimen was PBMCs. The receptor source for this set is an older woman in good health and CMV-seropositive.

V gene TRBV27 combines with J gene TRBJ2-7, with 8 bases lining up with TRBD2. V gave up 4 bases and J gave up 4 bases; unmatched junction bases: 12. Germline V gene lookup returns CDR1 MNHEY and CDR2 SMNVEV (reference sequence). This CDR3 has 16 amino acids. CDR3 nucleotide sequence: TGTGCCAGCAGTTCCTCTAGCGGGCCTTTCTTTTACGAGCAGTACTTC. As protein: CASSSSSGPFFYEQYF.

J is TRBJ2-2 and V is TRBV6-5, with a weak D call TRBD1 (5 bases). CDR1 MNHEY and CDR2 SVGAGI come from the germline V gene. The CDR3 is 15 amino acids. Trimming cost V 2 bases and J 1 base, with 8 bases left between them. The CDR3 region is CASSYRQGNTGELFF. The DNA for the CDR3 is TGTGCCAGCAGTTACAGGCAGGGGAACACCGGGGAGCTGTTTTTT.

The rearrangement uses TRBV10-3 and TRBJ1-1; 7 nucleotides match TRBD1. The CDR3 has 19 residues. After removal of 9 bases from V and 3 bases from J, the junction contained 25 bases not matched to a gene. Germline V gives CDR1 ENHRY, CDR2 SYGVKD. The CDR3 nucleotides are TGTGCCATGACATCTCTTCACTATCGACAGGGACGAAATTACACTGAAGCTTTCTTT. Translated: CAMTSLHYRQGRNYTEAFF.

This chain connects TRBV5-1 to TRBJ1-4; 7 nucleotides agree with TRBD1. V trimming: 4 bases; J trimming: 0 bases; junction bases outside the gene matches: 3. The CDR3 has 15 amino acids. The germline V gene has CDR1 SGHRS and CDR2 YFSETQ. The CDR3 here is CASSPGTATNEKLFF. In DNA, the CDR3 is TGCGCCAGCAGCCCCGGGACAGCAACTAATGAAAAACTGTTTTTT.

As to this clone: The junction differs from germline at one of its ends, possibly a read error. The chain uses TRBV5-1 and TRBJ2-3, with TRBD1 matching 9 bases. This CDR3 has 17 amino acids. Germline-derived CDR1 and CDR2 are SGHRS and YFSETQ. The CDR3 loop reads CASSQQPTGGSRDTQYF. As DNA, the CDR3 is TGCGCCAGCAGCCAACAACCGACAGGGGGGAGCAGAGATACGCAGTATTTT.

The chain carries TRBV29-1 and TRBJ2-2; D is undetermined. V was pared by 4 bases and J by 1 base, with 4 bases between. Germline V lookup: CDR1 SQVTM, CDR2 ANQGSEA. The CDR3 totals 12 residues. CDR3 sequence (DNA): TGCAGCGTTGGACAGAACACCGGGGAGCTGTTTTTT. Its translation is CSVGQNTGELFF.

The chain uses TRBV2 and TRBJ2-3; no reliable D call. CDR3 length equals 11 residues. Germline CDR1 reads SNHLY; CDR2 reads FYNNEI. V gave up 7 bases and J gave up 2 bases, with 4 bases separating them. In nucleotides, the CDR3 is TGTGCCAGCACCTACACAGATACGCAGTATTTT. It encodes CASTYTDTQYF.

The V call is TRBV28, the J call TRBJ1-2; no clear D gene. The CDR3 covers 12 residues. Deletions cut 8 bases from V and 7 bases from J, with 14 bases between. Germline V gene data show CDR1 as MDHEN and CDR2 as SYDVKM. The CDR3 here is CASGLSLPGYTF. The CDR3 nucleotides read TGTGCCAGCGGGCTATCTCTACCTGGCTACACCTTC.

The rearrangement uses TRBV5-6 and TRBJ2-7; TRBD2 might be the D (6 bases). The length of the CDR3 is 15 residues. Per germline, CDR1 SGHDT and CDR2 YYEEEE. Trimming cost V 4 bases and J 3 bases, with 17 bases left between them. The CDR3 reads CASSPRGGTRYEQYF. Here the CDR3 DNA reads TGTGCCAGCAGCCCCCGAGGCGGGACGCGCTACGAGCAGTACTTC.